The sequence of this T cell receptor (beta chain) was determined in a study of shared clonotypes between healthy human individuals (dated by TCRdb to 2020 to 2022). For the study in its entirety: Two women and a few men aged 18 to 49 years were included in the cohort. For each donor, CD4 naive and CD4 memory were each given three plates, CD8 naive was given two plates, and CD8 memory was given one plate. The study deeply sequenced blood TCR repertoires of about 5 healthy adults to estimate repertoire size and the extent of clonotype sharing between individuals. Different laboratories and diverse techniques were used to prepare libraries and sequence TCR repertoires, to increase sequencing depth and limit assay-specific biases. Leukapheresis yielded between about 0.94 and 9.5 billion PBMCs per donor. What the work shows at the level of the full study, not this receptor alone: Because the study included only a small number of donors, the genetic and exposure-history diversity represented was limited. Sharing across several donors was observed for about 5% of naive CD4, over 3% of naive CD8, roughly 2.3% of memory CD4, and approximately 0.41% of memory CD8 clonotypes. Incomplete sequencing was indicated by rarefaction of sorted-subset datasets, despite the large sequencing depth. Higher generation probabilities were observed for clonotypes shared by all four sorted-subset donors than for non-shared clonotypes. Sampling was restricted to blood, and TCR repertoires in tissues likely differ from the TCR repertoires found in blood. Pairwise subsampling indicated that sequencing depth was expected to affect the degree of clonotype sharing among donors. Estimated clonotype richness was generally larger for naive than for memory subsets.

Healthy HIV-negative adults with no recently reported acute infections or vaccinations were included as donors. All donors were Caucasian adults living in Nashville, Tennessee, USA. CD4+ T cells were enriched by magnetic negative selection; naive cells were then positively selected on CD45RA, and the negative fraction formed the memory subset. Blood was obtained by leukapheresis, after which PBMCs were separated by Ficoll-Histopaque density gradient centrifugation and cryopreserved in liquid nitrogen vapor phase. Purity and quantity of every magnetically sorted T cell population were checked by analytical flow cytometry. Each sorted fraction had its genomic DNA isolated and then quantified by UV absorbance on a Nanodrop 2000c. CDR1 and CDR2, looked up from the germline V gene, are MDHEN and SYDVKM. CDR3 length: 14 amino acids, cysteine to phenylalanine. Only the CDR3 part of the read is kept: 42 bases, read in frame from the first base. For this chain, trimming is 2 bases at the V end and 0 bases at the J end, and the number of junction bases without a gene match is 0.

Using the deep immunoSEQ assay, multiplex PCR amplified TCR CDR3 regions from genomic DNA. Extracted genomic DNA from each cell subset was distributed evenly across all wells of several immunoSEQ 96-well plates, and each plate was treated as a replicate. For sorted subsets, about 210 ng of genomic DNA, equivalent to around 31,000 T cell genomes, went into each replicate PCR. The purified libraries were quantified using a Qubit 3.0 fluorometer, sized with a Bioanalyzer 2100, and then quantified again using the KAPA Library Quantification kit. Every immunoSEQ 96-well plate was sequenced on a dedicated single-read 150-cycle Illumina NextSeq 550 flow cell. On the authors' methods: The immunoSEQ output contained only junctional sequences without quality scores, so filtering could not match that applied to full-length reads. To assign V/J genes and CDR3, sequences were annotated using PyIR, a Python wrapper for IgBLAST v1.9, with IMGT germline references. Reads were removed for weak V/J assignments (E-value above 1e-6), missing CDR3, stop codons, out-of-frame junctions, or ambiguous translated residues. A V3J clonotype was defined by an identical inferred V gene, J gene, and CDR3 amino acid sequence. Percentage overlap between repertoires was computed as shared unique clonotypes divided by the size of the smaller repertoire. Richness of each repertoire was evaluated using RTK rarefaction, the Chao1 estimator, and Recon v2.1 estimates of unobserved clonotypes. Generation probabilities were computed with OLGA for all TCRbeta clonotypes obtained by the gDNA method from several donors. This is the immuneACCESS table as TCRdb keeps it, with only in-frame sequences that have V and J called. A part of the clones is gone; compared with another copy, unresolved V genes explain less than half, and the rest is unexplained. For V, J and clone size, that table is used; D and trimming come from the DNA. The sample table records roughly 2.6 million clones; approximately 90% of these occur just once. The ten largest clones take up more than 0.12% of the sample.

As regards this clone: Its antigen is unknown. The input lacks base qualities; no much larger clone sits a single base away. Distinct nucleotide sequences in the sample also encode this CDR3.

This sequence uses TRBV28 and TRBJ1-2; 7 bases in between match TRBD1. Material for sequencing was naive CD4+ T cells sorted from blood. Interpreted using the paper, the cell subset or site label stands for: CD45RA+ positively selected. This receptor was obtained from a man aged 18 to 30 in good health. The DNA sequence follows: TGTGCCAGCAGTTTAAGGGGGCCTAACTATGGCTACACCTTC. This gives the protein CASSLRGPNYGYTF.